This T cell receptor beta chain came from a study of T cells in Graves' hyperthyroidism and ophthalmopathy. Disease lasting under 3 months, a NOSPECS grade of at least 4, and a Clinical Activity Score of at least 3 were features of the ophthalmopathy patients. This clonotype was seen repeatedly, ten times or more. Authors of the study amplified TCR beta CDR3 regions from RNA transcripts. The primer set for the first-round RT-PCR of the TCR CDR3 was HTBI. Using its own MiXCR run on the multiplex PCR reads, TCRdb lists one record per CDR3 protein. The sample holds about 500,000 distinct CDR3 sequences, around 16% seen once. The germline gives CDR1 LNHDA, CDR2 SQIVND (reference sequence). Trimming took off 7 bases at V and 1 base at J, with 16 bases between the two ends. The CDR3 sequence is 15 residues long.

The rearrangement uses TRBV19 and TRBJ1-1; D is undetermined. The receptor was derived from a woman aged 30 to 39 with Graves' ophthalmopathy. Sequencing was performed on blood. The CDR3 region has the DNA TGTGCCAGTACCCGGGAGCGGCGGAGGAACACTGAAGCTTTCTTT. This gives the protein CASTRERRRNTEAFF.